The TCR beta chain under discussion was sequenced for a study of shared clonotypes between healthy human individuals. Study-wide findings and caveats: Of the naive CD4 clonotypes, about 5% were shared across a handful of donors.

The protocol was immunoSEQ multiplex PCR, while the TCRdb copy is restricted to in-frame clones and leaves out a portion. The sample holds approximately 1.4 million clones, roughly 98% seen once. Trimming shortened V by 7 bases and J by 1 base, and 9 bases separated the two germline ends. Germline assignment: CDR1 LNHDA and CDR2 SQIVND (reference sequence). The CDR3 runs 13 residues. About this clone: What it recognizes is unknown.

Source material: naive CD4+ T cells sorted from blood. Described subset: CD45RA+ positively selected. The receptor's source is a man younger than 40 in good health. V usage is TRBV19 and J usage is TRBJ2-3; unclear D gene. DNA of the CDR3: TGTGCCAGTAACGGTGTAGGCACAGATACGCAGTATTTT. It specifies CASNGVGTDTQYF.